The 31 T cell receptor beta chains below were found in one sample sequenced in a study of graft-versus-host responses after intestinal transplantation. No antigens are known for them. The data were produced by immunoSEQ multiplex PCR, yet TCRdb's version contains in-frame clones alone and is incomplete. The sample lists 90,000 to 120,000 clones, approximately 88% seen once, with around 0.76% in the top ten. This sample comprised unstimulated CD4+ T cells sorted from spleen or lymph node cells, obtained before transplant. The receptors stem from a human donor who was the organ donor for an intestinal transplant.

The V call is TRBV5-1, the J call TRBJ2-3, with 7 bases matching TRBD1. The ends lost 2 bases at V and 2 bases at J; junction bases unmatched: 8. This CDR3 contains 16 residues. Per germline, CDR1 SGHRS and CDR2 YFSETQ. The CDR3 loop reads CASSFIGQALTDTQYF. Written as DNA, the CDR3 is TGCGCCAGCAGCTTTATAGGACAGGCCCTCACAGATACGCAGTATTTT. Full variable domain (outside the CDR3, taken from reference TRBV5-1 and TRBJ2-3): KAGVTQTPRYLIKTRGQQVTLSCSPISGHRSVSWYQQTPGQGLQFLFEYFSETQRNKGNFPGRFSGRQFSNSRSEMNVSTLELGDSALYLCASSFIGQALTDTQYFGPGTRLTVL.

This chain joins TRBV5-6 and TRBJ2-1; D uncertain. V lost 0 bases, J lost 8 bases, and 3 bases lay in between. The CDR3 sequence is 11 residues long. CDR1 is SGHDT and CDR2 is YYEEEE in the germline V gene. The CDR3 sequence is CASSLADEQFF. Written as DNA, the CDR3 is TGTGCCAGCAGCTTGGCTGATGAGCAGTTCTTC.

The rearrangement uses TRBV5-5 and TRBJ2-7; possibly TRBD1 for D (6 bases). V lost 4 bases and J lost 3, with 20 bases in between. In germline, CDR1 is SGHKS, CDR2 YYEKEE (reference sequence). The CDR3 length is 16 residues. The CDR3 reads CASSLLITGIGYEQYF. CDR3 coding DNA: TGTGCCAGCAGCCTCCTGATTACAGGGATAGGCTACGAGCAGTACTTC. Full variable domain (outside the CDR3, taken from reference TRBV5-5 and TRBJ2-7): DAGVTQSPTHLIKTRGQQVTLRCSPISGHKSVSWYQQVLGQGPQFIFQYYEKEERGRGNFPDRFSARQFPNYSSELNVNALLLGDSALYLCASSLLITGIGYEQYFGPGTRLTVT.

This chain connects TRBV6-5 to TRBJ1-3; D perhaps matches TRBD1 (5 bases). The V end was cut by 0 bases, the J end by 3 bases, with 6 bases between. The germline V gene encodes CDR1 MNHEY and CDR2 SVGAGI. The CDR3 has 14 amino acids. CDR3 sequence reads: CASSYSTVGNTIYF. The DNA for the CDR3 is TGTGCCAGCAGTTACTCGACAGTTGGAAACACCATATATTTT.

V and J are TRBV30 and TRBJ2-7; 8 nucleotides agree with TRBD1. The CDR3 covers 14 residues. Germline assignment: CDR1 GTSNPN and CDR2 SVGIG (reference sequence). V dropped 3 bases and J dropped 1; count of bases not matched to a gene: 5. The CDR3: CAWRARDRSYEQYF. The CDR3 bases are TGTGCCTGGAGGGCCCGGGACAGGTCCTACGAGCAGTACTTC.

V and J are TRBV5-1 and TRBJ2-5; TRBD1 is a possible D gene (7 bases). CDR3 size: 15 residues. Germline V lookup: CDR1 SGHRS, CDR2 YFSETQ. V lost 4 bases and J 0 bases, leaving 13 bases between the germline ends. CDR3 amino acids: CASSAGGQYQETQYF. DNA for the CDR3: TGCGCCAGCAGCGCCGGGGGACAGTACCAAGAGACCCAGTACTTC.

The CDR3 loop is CASSYSAETQYF. CDR3 coding DNA: TGTGCCAGCAGTTACTCGGCGGAGACCCAGTACTTC. The chain joins TRBV6-6 to TRBJ2-5; D remains unclear. The CDR3 totals 12 residues. CDR1 and CDR2 (germline): MNHNY, SVGAGI (reference sequence). V dropped 0 bases and J dropped 5 bases, with 4 bases sitting between them.

This clone has only a few counts. This sequence joins TRBV5-6 and TRBJ1-5; D is uncertain. The germline CDR1 and CDR2 sequences are SGHDT and YYEEEE. Trimming removed 1 base at V and 3 bases at J, with 8 bases between. The CDR3 sequence is 14 residues long. The CDR3 DNA sequence: TGTGCCAGCAGCTTGTTGGCCCCCAATCAGCCCCAGCATTTT. Its translation: CASSLLAPNQPQHF.

The chain uses TRBV5-1 and TRBJ2-7, with 9 bases matching TRBD1. Germline V gene lookup returns CDR1 SGHRS and CDR2 YFSETQ. V was clipped by 2 bases and J by 6 bases; unmatched bases: 6. The CDR3 extends over 14 amino acids. CDR3 sequence (DNA): TGCGCCAGCAGCTTTCCGGGACAGGGAGGCGAGCAGTACTTC. Protein: CASSFPGQGGEQYF.

The rearrangement links TRBV18 to TRBJ1-1, with D unresolved. This CDR3 comprises 14 residues. V lost 0 bases and J 4 bases, leaving 9 bases between the germline ends. Germline V CDR1 and CDR2: KGHSH, LQKENI. CDR3 bases: TGTGCCAGCTCACCACCATCCTGGGGCACTGAAGCTTTCTTT. Protein: CASSPPSWGTEAFF. Complete variable domain (other parts from reference TRBV18 and TRBJ1-1): NAGVMQNPRHLVRRRGQEARLRCSPMKGHSHVYWYRQLPEEGLKFMVYLQKENIIDESGMPKERFSAEFPKEGPSILRIQQVVRGDSAAYFCASSPPSWGTEAFFGQGTRLTVV.

The chain couples TRBV5-1 to TRBJ2-7; D tentatively reads TRBD1 or TRBD2 (5 bases each). This CDR3 comprises 15 residues. The germline gives CDR1 SGHRS, CDR2 YFSETQ. V shed 3 bases and J shed 6 bases, with 19 bases lying between them. The DNA of the CDR3 is TGCGCCAGCAGCTCCCGGGGCGCCCTAGGGCTCGAGCAGTACTTC. It translates to CASSSRGALGLEQYF.

The rearrangement uses TRBV19 and TRBJ1-3; TRBD1 might be the D (5 bases). The ends were cut back, 7 bases at V and 4 bases at J, with 20 bases in the middle. The germline gives CDR1 LNHDA, CDR2 SQIVND (reference sequence). The CDR3 is 16 residues long. The CDR3 DNA is TGTGCCAGTACTCAACAGGAGAAAGTGAGGGGAAACACCATATATTTT. Its protein product is CASTQQEKVRGNTIYF.

The chain links TRBV5-1 to TRBJ1-6; TRBD1 is a possible D gene (5 bases). V lost 0 bases to trimming and J lost 9 bases, with 16 bases between them. From germline, CDR1 is SGHRS and CDR2 YFSETQ. CDR3 length equals 16 residues. The CDR3 nucleotides read TGCGCCAGCAGCTTGGCCGGGACCTCCCAAGGTTCACCCCTCCACTTT. Its translation is CASSLAGTSQGSPLHF.

This clone was counted a single time. This chain uses TRBV25-1 with TRBJ2-1, with TRBD2 matching 7 bases. V shed 4 bases, J shed 4 bases, and the junction held 10 bases outside the gene matches. There are 16 residues in the CDR3. The germline gives CDR1 MGHDK, CDR2 SYGVNS. The CDR3 is CASSAPGGRLYNEQFF. In DNA, the CDR3 is TGTGCCAGCAGTGCCCCCGGCGGGAGACTGTACAATGAGCAGTTCTTC.

The chain carries TRBV23-1 and TRBJ1-1; 8 bases align to TRBD1. TRBV23-1 is identified as an open reading frame with a role that is uncertain. The CDR3 is 18 residues long. Unmatched junction bases numbered 15, after V lost 3 bases and J lost 3 bases. The CDR3 nucleotides read TGCGCCAGCAGTCACCAATTGGTCCGGGACAGGCTTTACACTGAAGCTTTCTTT. The encoded protein is CASSHQLVRDRLYTEAFF.

The rearrangement joins TRBV6-5 to TRBJ1-2, with D uncertain. Germline assignment: CDR1 MNHEY and CDR2 SVGAGI. The CDR3 contains 13 residues. V dropped 5 bases and J dropped 4 bases, with 11 bases sitting between them. The CDR3 bases are TGTGCCAGCAGTCCCAGTGGTAGCTATGGCTACACCTTC. Its translation: CASSPSGSYGYTF.

The V and J genes are TRBV29-1 and TRBJ2-5, with 7 bases aligning to TRBD1. Germline values: CDR1 SQVTM, CDR2 ANQGSEA. This CDR3 has 13 residues. The V gene end was trimmed by 6 bases and the J gene end by 4 bases; junction bases not matched to a gene: 8. CDR3 protein: CSVLRGRGETQYF. The CDR3 DNA reads TGCAGCGTCCTCAGGGGGAGAGGAGAGACCCAGTACTTC.

In this sample, this clone turned up a few times. This chain links TRBV27 with TRBJ2-1, with 7 bases that match TRBD2. Trimming cost V 5 bases and J 8 bases; bases outside gene matches: 15. Germline values: CDR1 MNHEY, CDR2 SMNVEV (reference sequence). This CDR3 has 16 residues. The CDR3 sequence is CASSIGGGGPLYEQFF. Written as DNA, the CDR3 is TGTGCCAGCAGTATAGGTGGGGGAGGGCCTCTCTATGAGCAGTTCTTC.

The chain couples TRBV10-2 to TRBJ2-7, with D possibly TRBD1 on 5 matching bases. The CDR3 runs to 12 residues. Germline values: CDR1 WSHSY, CDR2 SAAADI. V gave up 6 bases and J gave up 3 bases, with 9 bases separating them. For the CDR3, the DNA is TGCGCCAGCAGAGGGGTGAACTACGAGCAGTACTTC. This sequence encodes CASRGVNYEQYF.

In regard to this clone: The junction departs from the called germline gene at one end, perhaps through a read error. V gene TRBV5-1 combines with J gene TRBJ2-7; D is unresolved. Germline CDR1 reads SGHRS; CDR2 reads YFSETQ. The length of the CDR3 is 13 residues. Here the CDR3 DNA reads TGCGCCAGCAGTGGGTTCTTCGCCGGCGAGCGGTACTTC. Translating gives CASSGFFAGERYF.

CDR3: CASHKAGSTDTQYF. CDR3 coding DNA: TGTGCCAGTCACAAAGCGGGCAGCACAGATACGCAGTATTTT. This chain joins TRBV19 and TRBJ2-3; a weak D match, TRBD2 (6 bases). Trimming removed 8 bases at V and 0 bases at J, with 12 bases between. CDR3 length: 14 amino acids. The germline V gene encodes CDR1 LNHDA and CDR2 SQIVND (reference sequence).

The chain links TRBV7-2 to TRBJ1-2; D is unresolved. Per germline, CDR1 SGHTA and CDR2 FQGNSA. V was cut by 0 bases and J by 1 base, with 9 bases left in between. The CDR3 loop spans 15 amino acids. The DNA for the CDR3 is TGTGCCAGCAGCTTAGCCAGCCTCATTAACTATGGCTACACCTTC. Translating gives CASSLASLINYGYTF. Together with reference TRBV7-2 and TRBJ1-2, the CDR3 gives the full variable domain: GAGVSQSPSNKVTEKGKDVELRCDPISGHTALYWYRQSLGQGLEFLIYFQGNSAPDKSGLPSDRFSAERTGGSVSTLTIQRTQQEDSAVYLCASSLASLINYGYTFGSGTRLTVV.

The chain is built from TRBV4-1 and TRBJ1-3; D gene unclear. Looked up from germline, CDR1 is MGHRA and CDR2 is YSYEKL. V lost 2 bases and J 0 bases, leaving 11 bases between the germline ends. This CDR3 has 16 amino acids. CDR3 sequence (DNA): TGCGCCAGCAGCCAAATTCCCCCCAGCTCTGGAAACACCATATATTTT. Protein sequence: CASSQIPPSSGNTIYF.

This chain connects TRBV7-2 to TRBJ2-5; D remains ambiguous. The CDR3 runs 13 residues. V lost 2 bases and J lost 2, with 6 bases in between. Germline loops: CDR1 SGHTA, CDR2 FQGNSA. This chain's CDR3 is CASSLSQQETQYF. The CDR3 DNA reads TGTGCCAGCAGCTTATCCCAACAAGAGACCCAGTACTTC.

This clone showed up just a few times. The sample holds other DNA sequences that translate to the same CDR3. The chain carries TRBV14 and TRBJ1-4; unclear D gene. Per germline, CDR1 SGHDN and CDR2 FVKESK. The length of the CDR3 is 14 residues. V was pared by 4 bases and J by 8 bases, with 14 bases between. The CDR3 DNA follows: TGTGCCAGCAGCCCCCGGTGGGGAGGCGAAAAACTGTTTTTT. Protein sequence: CASSPRWGGEKLFF.

On this clone itself: The CDR3 end shows no conserved phenylalanine or tryptophan, and so a read error is likely. V is TRBV7-6 and J is TRBJ2-7; 7 bases map to TRBD1. Germline V lookup: CDR1 SGHVS, CDR2 FNYEAQ. CDR3 length: 13 amino acids. The V segment lost 5 bases and the J segment 4 bases; nucleotides outside the gene matches: 5. CDR3 residues: CASSKNRGYEQYS. The CDR3 bases are TGTGCCAGCAGCAAAAACAGGGGATACGAGCAGTACTCC.

The V gene is TRBV6-6, the J gene TRBJ1-2; no clear D. Germline V gene lookup returns CDR1 MNHNY and CDR2 SVGAGI (reference sequence). The CDR3 covers 13 residues. Deletions cut 5 bases from V and 6 bases from J, with 13 bases between. The CDR3 loop reads CASSTPPIDGYTF. In DNA, the CDR3 is TGTGCCAGCAGTACGCCTCCGATTGATGGCTACACCTTC.

In this sample, this clone turned up once. The chain carries TRBV7-3 and TRBJ1-2; perhaps TRBD1 as D (5 bases). This CDR3 contains 15 residues. Trimming took off 0 bases at V and 6 bases at J, with 14 bases between the two ends. CDR1 and CDR2 (germline): SGHTA, FQGTGA. The chain's CDR3 is CASSLTVVGVDGYTF. The CDR3 coding sequence is TGTGCCAGCAGCTTAACAGTGGTAGGGGTGGATGGCTACACCTTC.

The V call is TRBV4-1, the J call TRBJ1-2; the D is unclear. V was clipped by 1 base and J by 6 bases, with 12 bases between them. CDR3 size: 14 residues. In germline, CDR1 is MGHRA, CDR2 YSYEKL. The CDR3 loop is CASSQGRVSHGYTF. In DNA form, the CDR3 reads TGCGCCAGCAGCCAAGGAAGGGTATCCCATGGCTACACCTTC.

The rearrangement links TRBV2 to TRBJ1-1; D gene ambiguous. The CDR3 covers 14 residues. Germline V gene data show CDR1 as SNHLY and CDR2 as FYNNEI. V was pared by 5 bases and J by 1 base, with 11 bases between. The CDR3 loop reads CASSFRRGNTEAFF. The CDR3 bases are TGTGCCAGCAGTTTCAGGCGGGGGAACACTGAAGCTTTCTTT.

Worth noting for this clone: The sample holds other DNA sequences that translate to the same CDR3. The genes are TRBV7-3 and TRBJ2-2, with TRBD1 identical over 9 bases. The CDR3 has 15 residues. V lost 1 base to trimming and J lost 3 bases; unmatched junction nucleotides: 0. From germline, CDR1 is SGHTA and CDR2 FQGTGA. In DNA form, the CDR3 reads TGTGCCAGCAGCTTAAGACAGGGGGACACCGGGGAGCTGTTTTTT. It is translated as CASSLRQGDTGELFF.